One and the same sample provided the 4 T cell receptor beta chains below, sequenced in a study of blood T cell repertoires in COVID-19. Some clones are missing from TCRdb's copy, which holds only in-frame ones; the method was immunoSEQ multiplex PCR. The sample consists of about 130,000 clones, roughly four fifths of them appearing once. The sample comprised peripheral blood. The receptors were gathered from a man at least 80 years old with COVID-19, enrolled during active disease.

The chain employs TRBV28 and TRBJ1-1; D call uncertain. The CDR3 consists of 13 residues. The germline gives CDR1 MDHEN, CDR2 SYDVKM. V was trimmed by 6 bases and J by 4 bases, leaving 12 bases between them. This CDR3 reads CASREQSSTEAFF. CDR3 sequence (DNA): TGTGCCAGCAGGGAACAGAGTTCCACTGAAGCTTTCTTT.

The chain has TRBV6-4 and TRBJ2-3; TRBD1 is a possible D gene (5 bases). Between the trimmed V and J ends, which lost 4 bases and 5 bases, there was a span of 10 bases. The CDR3 spans 13 residues. Germline lookup yields CDR1 MRHNA and CDR2 SNTAGT. Here the CDR3 reads CASSGQRGDTQYF. In DNA form, the CDR3 reads TGTGCCAGCAGTGGCCAAAGGGGAGATACGCAGTATTTT.

With regard to this clone: An end of the junction differs from the germline gene, which may be a read error. This chain links TRBV7-7 with TRBJ2-1, with TRBD2 matching over 11 bases. This CDR3 comprises 13 residues. Germline assignment: CDR1 SSHAT and CDR2 FNYEAQ (reference sequence). In DNA, the CDR3 is TGTGCTAGCAGCCTTAGCGGGAGGGGTGAGCAGTTCTTC. It specifies CASSLSGRGEQFF.

The CDR3 protein is CASSVARTSGKLEQFF. In DNA, the CDR3 is TGTGCCAGCAGCGTAGCGAGGACTAGCGGGAAATTGGAGCAGTTCTTC. This chain uses TRBV9 with TRBJ2-1, with TRBD2 matching over 12 bases. The CDR3 loop spans 16 amino acids. Trimming removed 0 bases from V and 10 bases from J; junction bases left unmatched: 8. The germline V gene has CDR1 SGDLS and CDR2 YYNGEE.